Following are 20 T cell receptor beta chains from one sample sequenced in a study of blood T cells in healthy people across ages. The second PCR ran roughly 7 to 12 cycles with a sample-barcoded 5' primer and J-beta primers. TCRdb redid the calling of the 5' RACE reads with MiXCR, one entry per CDR3 protein. The table has some 710,000 distinct CDR3 sequences, 35% to 50% seen once. Sequenced: blood. The receptors come from an elderly man in good health.

This chain joins TRBV7-3 and TRBJ2-5; a possible D gene is TRBD2 (6 bases). Germline V gene data show CDR1 as SGHTA and CDR2 as FQGTGA. The V end was cut by 5 bases, the J end by 2 bases, with 12 bases between. The CDR3 sequence is 14 residues long. For the CDR3, the DNA is TGTGCCAGCAGCCCCTCTAGCGTGCAAGAGACCCAGTACTTC. This sequence encodes CASSPSSVQETQYF.

The V and J genes are TRBV9 and TRBJ2-6; D gene unclear. CDR3 length: 17 amino acids. CDR1 SGDLS and CDR2 YYNGEE come from the germline V gene. V shed 3 bases and J shed 2 bases, with 15 bases lying between them. CDR3 nucleotides: TGTGCCAGCAGCGGACAAGATGGCAGGACTGGGGCCAACGTCCTGACTTTC. It is translated as CASSGQDGRTGANVLTF.

The chain recombines TRBV7-9 with TRBJ2-5; a weak D match, TRBD1 (6 bases). There are 16 residues in the CDR3. V lost 3 bases to trimming and J lost 4 bases, with 18 bases between them. Germline assignment: CDR1 SEHNR and CDR2 FQNEAQ (reference sequence). The CDR3 DNA is TGTGCCAGCAGCTTTCCGGTCGGCAGGGGTGGAGAGACCCAGTACTTC. Translated, it gives CASSFPVGRGGETQYF.

The chain employs TRBV12-3 or TRBV12-4 and TRBJ2-7; D not resolved. The CDR3 is 15 residues long. Trimming cost V 5 bases and J 2 bases, with 16 bases left between them. DNA of the CDR3: TGTGCCAGCAGTAAGAGGACCCGCCAAGCCTACGAGCAGTACTTC. Translation: CASSKRTRQAYEQYF.

This clonotype turned up a few times. This chain connects TRBV28 to TRBJ2-6, with TRBD1 matching over 7 bases. CDR3 size: 15 residues. The V segment lost 5 bases and the J segment 2 bases; nucleotides outside the gene matches: 3. Germline lookup yields CDR1 MDHEN and CDR2 SYDVKM. CDR3 residues: CASSQTGTGANVLTF. The CDR3 coding sequence is TGTGCCAGCAGTCAGACAGGGACTGGGGCCAACGTCCTGACTTTC.

This chain uses TRBV20-1 with TRBJ2-5; possibly TRBD2 for D (6 bases). This CDR3 comprises 14 residues. Germline CDR1 DFQATT, CDR2 SNEGSKA (reference sequence). V lost 5 bases to trimming and J lost 6 bases, with 19 bases between them. The CDR3 region has the DNA TGCAGTGCTCTTTCGACCGGGAGCCTACAGACCCAGTACTTC. It is translated as CSALSTGSLQTQYF.

This clonotype was seen just once. The CDR3 nucleotides read TGCAGTGCCCAAAAGGACTACGAGCAGTTCTTC. This sequence encodes CSAQKDYEQFF. The chain recombines TRBV20-1 with TRBJ2-1; the D gene is possibly TRBD2 (6 bases). The CDR3 consists of 11 residues. Trimming removed 6 bases at V and 10 bases at J, with 13 bases between. Germline V gene lookup returns CDR1 DFQATT and CDR2 SNEGSKA (reference sequence).

V gene TRBV20-1 combines with J gene TRBJ2-7; possible D gene TRBD1, 6 bases. This CDR3 spans 13 amino acids. CDR1 is DFQATT, CDR2 SNEGSKA, per germline (reference sequence). Trimming shortened V by 5 bases and J by 1 base, and 12 bases separated the two germline ends. CDR3 in amino acids: CSARGQRSYEQYF. The CDR3 nucleotides read TGCAGTGCTCGAGGACAGAGGTCCTACGAGCAGTACTTC.

In the case of this clonotype: A read error is possible here, since a much larger clone lies one base away. The chain combines TRBV7-9 with TRBJ2-1; 9 bases match TRBD2. J lost 8 bases, V lost 2 bases, and 4 bases had no gene match. CDR3 length: 14 residues. The germline V gene has CDR1 SEHNR and CDR2 FQNEAQ (reference sequence). As DNA, the CDR3 is TGTGCCAGCAGCTTACTAGCGGGACATCATGAGCAGTTCTTC. Protein: CASSLLAGHHEQFF.

J is TRBJ2-1 and V is TRBV15, with 9 nucleotides matching TRBD2. CDR3 length equals 20 residues. The germline V gene has CDR1 LNHNV and CDR2 YYDKDF (reference sequence). Trimming took 3 bases from V and 0 from J; bases not matched to a gene: 15. The CDR3 DNA reads TGTGCCACCAGCAGGCCCCGAGGTAGCGGGGGACAAATCTCCTACAATGAGCAGTTCTTC. Protein product: CATSRPRGSGGQISYNEQFF.

The chain uses TRBV12-3 or TRBV12-4 and TRBJ2-3; D may be TRBD1 (6 bases). The V gene lost 7 bases and the J gene lost 3 bases, with 17 bases spanning the gap. The length of the CDR3 is 15 residues. In DNA form, the CDR3 reads TGTGCCAGCAATCTCGAGGGGGATAGTACAGATACGCAGTATTTT. This gives the protein CASNLEGDSTDTQYF.

J is TRBJ2-7 and V is TRBV5-1, with no clear D. Germline CDR1 SGHRS, CDR2 YFSETQ. The CDR3 runs to 14 residues. V lost 3 bases to trimming and J lost 3 bases, with 13 bases between them. CDR3 protein: CASSSPDTLYEQYF. The CDR3 coding sequence is TGCGCCAGCAGCTCCCCCGACACCCTCTACGAGCAGTACTTC.

V gene TRBV6-2 or TRBV6-3 combines with J gene TRBJ2-3; TRBD2 agrees at 10 bases. In germline, CDR1 is MNHEY, CDR2 SVGEGT. The trim removed 5 bases at V and 5 bases at J, leaving 10 bases unmatched. The CDR3 loop spans 16 amino acids. The CDR3 is CASSPGTSVRGDTQYF. CDR3 DNA: TGTGCCAGCAGTCCCGGGACTAGCGTGAGGGGAGATACGCAGTATTTT.

On this clonotype itself: A read error is possible here, since a much larger clone lies one base away. The chain links TRBV28 to TRBJ2-4; 9 bases agree with TRBD1. The end of the DNA is better explained by TRBJ2-5, so the J call may be wrong. The CDR3 is 15 residues long. Germline V gene sequence: CDR1 MDHEN, CDR2 SYDVKM. This CDR3 is CANSKGQGNQETQYF. In nucleotides, the CDR3 is TGTGCCAACAGTAAGGGACAGGGAAACCAAGAGACCCAGTACTTC.

A word on this clonotype: One end of the junction fails to match germline, which may point to a read error. The chain uses TRBV20-1 and TRBJ2-7; the match to TRBD2 covers 11 bases. CDR1 and CDR2 (germline): DFQATT, SNEGSKA (reference sequence). The CDR3 has 13 residues. The CDR3 reads CSAELAGERERYF. DNA of the CDR3: TGCAGTGCTGAACTAGCGGGAGAACGCGAGCGGTACTTC.

The chain combines TRBV18 with TRBJ1-5, with 10 bases identical to TRBD1. The germline CDR1 and CDR2 sequences are KGHSH and LQKENI. The ends lost 6 bases at V and 5 bases at J; junction bases unmatched: 7. The CDR3 contains 15 residues. The CDR3 DNA follows: TGTGCCAGCTCTAGGGACAGGGGTGAGGATCAGCCCCAGCATTTT. It is translated as CASSRDRGEDQPQHF.

About this clonotype: Given a much more abundant clone one base away, this may be a read error. The chain recombines TRBV20-1 with TRBJ2-1; D may be TRBD1 or TRBD2 (5 bases each). The V gene's germline CDR1 is DFQATT and CDR2 SNEGSKA (reference sequence). V lost 6 bases, J lost 13 bases, and 25 bases lay in between. The CDR3 runs to 14 residues. The CDR3 nucleotides read TGCAGTGCACCCCCCAGGGTGAGGGGAGAGACCCAGTTCTTC. It translates to CSAPPRVRGETQFF.

A remark on this clonotype: The junction shows a germline mismatch at one end, possibly a read error. The genes are TRBV7-6 and TRBJ1-5, with D tentatively TRBD1 (5 bases). Germline CDR1 is SGHVS and CDR2 is FNYEAQ. The CDR3 contains 16 residues. CDR3 nucleotides: TGTGCCAGCAGCTTATCTACGGGGGGGAAATATCAGCCCCTGCATTTT. This sequence encodes CASSLSTGGKYQPLHF. Full variable domain (outside the CDR3, taken from reference TRBV7-6 and TRBJ1-5): GAGVSQSPRYKVTKRGQDVALRCDPISGHVSLYWYRQALGQGPEFLTYFNYEAQQDKSGLPNDRFSAERPEGSISTLTIQRTEQRDSAMYRCASSLSTGGKYQPLHFGDGTRLSIL.

To note about this clonotype: This clone may be a read error of a much larger clone one base away. The chain combines TRBV7-2 with TRBJ2-7; D might be TRBD2 (6 bases). The CDR3 totals 14 residues. Germline-derived CDR1 and CDR2 are SGHTA and FQGNSA. The CDR3 DNA follows: TGTGCCAGCAGCCCGGCTAGCGAATTTGACGAGCGGTACTTC. As protein: CASSPASEFDERYF.

The chain recombines TRBV12-3 or TRBV12-4 with TRBJ2-5, with 7 bases fitting TRBD2. J lost 5 bases, V lost 5 bases, and 8 bases had no gene match. The CDR3 is 14 residues long. CDR3 sequence (DNA): TGTGCCAGCAGTCTGACTAGCCTGGGGGAGACCCAGTACTTC. This translates into CASSLTSLGETQYF.